The rows below give T cell receptor beta chains drawn from one sample of a study of CD8 T cell repertoires and HIV-1 epitope variants. The method was immunoSEQ multiplex PCR; TCRdb's version includes in-frame clones alone and lacks a portion of them. The table has several thousand clones, around two thirds seen once. These receptors have no identified antigens. Input material: cultured CD8+ T cells derived from PBMCs. The source is a male donor with HIV. Each CDR3 is given with its conserved first and last residue. A D gene is named only where the DNA matches it firmly. Part of the rows lack a size; the others show once, few, many or a class for expanded clones.

TRBV19	TRBJ2-7	NA	NA	TGTGCCAGTAGTACGGACGGCTCCTACGAGCAGTACTTC	CASSTDGSYEQYF
TRBV29-1	TRBJ2-2	NA	NA	TGCAGCGTTGGAGGGAACACCGGGGAGCTGTTTTTT	CSVGGNTGELFF
TRBV28	TRBJ2-3	NA	NA	TGTGCCAGCAGTTTACACACAGATACGCAGTATTTT	CASSLHTDTQYF
TRBV27	TRBJ2-1	NA	NA	TGTGCCAGCAGTTTTTCCATTAAGGGTACTCAGTTCTTC	CASSFSIKGTQFF
TRBV6-1	TRBJ1-2	NA	large	TGTGCCAGCAGTGAACTTCCACAAGACCTAGACTATGGCTACACCTTC	CASSELPQDLDYGYTF
TRBV4-1	TRBJ1-3	NA	NA	TGCGCCAGCCACCCGGGGGGAGCCTCTGGAAACACCATATATTTT	CASHPGGASGNTIYF
TRBV29-1	TRBJ2-7	NA	once	TGCAGCGGACTCCGGAACGACGAGCAGTACTTC	CSGLRNDEQYF
TRBV6-1	TRBJ2-3	NA	NA	TGTGCCAGCAGAGACGGACAGTTAACGGGAGATACGCAGTATTTT	CASRDGQLTGDTQYF
TRBV7-6	TRBJ2-3	TRBD2	NA	TGTGCCAGCAGCTTAGCGCGGGCTAGCGGGACGAGCACAGATACGCAGTATTTT	CASSLARASGTSTDTQYF
TRBV7-8	TRBJ2-5	NA	NA	TGTGCCAGCAGCGACGGACAACCCCAAGAGACCCAGTACTTC	CASSDGQPQETQYF
TRBV5-6	TRBJ2-7	TRBD1	NA	TGTGCCAGCAGCTTGGTCCCGGGGTTTAACAGGGGTCTGTCCGAGCAGTACTTC	CASSLVPGFNRGLSEQYF
TRBV14	TRBJ2-1	TRBD2	NA	TGTGCCAGCAGCCAAGATCGGGTGGTCTGGGAGGGTTCCTACAATGAGCAGTTCTTC	CASSQDRVVWEGSYNEQFF
TRBV16	TRBJ1-1	NA	NA	TGTGCCAGCAGCCTAAATACTTTGAACACTGAAGCTTTCTTT	CASSLNTLNTEAFF
TRBV29-1	TRBJ2-7	TRBD1	NA	TGCAGCGTTGGCAGGGACAGCGCCTACGAGCAGTACTTC	CSVGRDSAYEQYF
TRBV27	TRBJ1-2	TRBD1	NA	TGTGCCAGCAGTACCCCGGGACAGGGATTATATGGCTACACCTTC	CASSTPGQGLYGYTF
TRBV11-2	TRBJ1-2	NA	few	TGTGCCAGCAGCTTAGAAGGTTTGGGGGCTGGCTACACCTTC	CASSLEGLGAGYTF
TRBV4-3	TRBJ2-3	NA	NA	TGCGCCAGCAGCCAAGACCTGGCGTCAGATACGCAGTATTTT	CASSQDLASDTQYF
TRBV11-2	TRBJ1-2	NA	NA	TGTGCCAGCAGCCCTCCAGGGGTTCAAACTTATGGCTACACCTTC	CASSPPGVQTYGYTF
TRBV2	TRBJ1-4	NA	few	TGTGCCAGCAGTGAAGCATTACAGGGCGTGGGAGAAAAACTGTTTTTT	CASSEALQGVGEKLFF
TRBV7-6	TRBJ1-1	NA	once	TGTGCCAGCAGCTTAAGTGAGCGGAGTTTCACTGAAGCTTTCTTT	CASSLSERSFTEAFF
TRBV9	TRBJ2-3	TRBD1	NA	TGTGCCAGCAGCGTAGATTGGGACAGGGGGCGCATTACGCAGTATTTT	CASSVDWDRGRITQYF
TRBV6-1	TRBJ2-2	NA	medium-sized	TGTGCCAGCAGTGAAGCAGGGGAGAACACCGGGGAGCTGTTTTTT	CASSEAGENTGELFF
TRBV4-3	TRBJ2-1	NA	few	TGCGCCAGCAGCCACGAGGGGGCGGGGTACAATGAGCAGTTCTTC	CASSHEGAGYNEQFF
TRBV11-2	TRBJ2-7	NA	NA	TGTGCCAGCAGCGTCAGGCCAACCTCCTACGAGCAGTACTTC	CASSVRPTSYEQYF
TRBV5-1	TRBJ2-7	NA	NA	TGCGCCAGCAGCCTCGCGGGGCCGAACGACGAGCAGTACTTC	CASSLAGPNDEQYF
TRBV9	TRBJ2-2	NA	NA	TGTGCCAGCAGCGGCCGGGAACTCACCGGGGAGCTGTTTTTT	CASSGRELTGELFF
TRBV29-1	TRBJ1-2	TRBD1	NA	TGCAGCGCACAATTGACAGGGACTATATATGGCTACACCTTC	CSAQLTGTIYGYTF
TRBV30	TRBJ2-1	NA	NA	TGTGCCTGGAGCAACACAGGGCTGAATGAGCAGTTCTTC	CAWSNTGLNEQFF